These 6 T cell receptor beta chains originate from one sample sequenced in a study of blood T cell repertoires in COVID-19. Here immunoSEQ multiplex PCR was the method, and the copy in TCRdb shows in-frame clones only, minus some. The table has 150,000 to 200,000 clones, approximately 86% seen once. The sequenced sample was peripheral blood. These receptor sequences come from a woman at least 80 years old with COVID-19, enrolled during active disease.

This chain links TRBV24-1 with TRBJ2-7; D possibly corresponds to TRBD1 (6 bases). Trimming cost V 8 bases and J 1 base, with 17 bases left between them. The CDR3 length is 15 residues. Germline V gene lookup returns CDR1 KGHDR and CDR2 SFDVKD. The CDR3 DNA reads as TGTGCCACCACCCAAAGGGACACGGTATCCTACGAGCAGTACTTC. It is translated as CATTQRDTVSYEQYF.

This clone was seen only a few times. The CDR3 DNA sequence: TGTGCCAGCTCACCCCCGGACAGAAGCTCTGGAAACACCATATATTTT. Translating it yields CASSPPDRSSGNTIYF. The chain has TRBV18 and TRBJ1-3; D perhaps matches TRBD1 (6 bases). CDR3 length equals 16 residues. Germline V lookup: CDR1 KGHSH, CDR2 LQKENI. Trimming left V 3 bases short and J 0 bases short, with 12 bases between. Filled out from reference TRBV18 and TRBJ1-3, the complete variable domain reads NAGVMQNPRHLVRRRGQEARLRCSPMKGHSHVYWYRQLPEEGLKFMVYLQKENIIDESGMPKERFSAEFPKEGPSILRIQQVVRGDSAAYFCASSPPDRSSGNTIYFGEGSWLTVV.

This clone came up once. This sequence joins TRBV29-1 and TRBJ1-1; tentative D call: TRBD1 (5 bases). Germline CDR1 SQVTM, CDR2 ANQGSEA. The CDR3 contains 12 residues. Trimming removed 4 bases from V and 3 bases from J, with 9 bases in between. The CDR3 is CSVGGEDTEAFF. The DNA for the CDR3 is TGCAGCGTTGGAGGGGAGGACACTGAAGCTTTCTTT.

J is TRBJ2-5 and V is TRBV28; the match to TRBD1 covers 7 bases. The junction had 12 bases not matched to a gene; V was cut back by 7 bases and J by 4 bases. CDR1 is MDHEN and CDR2 is SYDVKM in the germline V gene. CDR3 length equals 15 residues. The CDR3 region has the DNA TGTGCCAGCAAGGGGGCCATTAGCTCGGGAGAGACCCAGTACTTC. Protein: CASKGAISSGETQYF.

This clone was detected only once. This chain joins TRBV4-1 and TRBJ1-1; 10 positions match TRBD1. CDR3 length: 15 residues. Germline V gene lookup returns CDR1 MGHRA and CDR2 YSYEKL. Trimming cost V 4 bases and J 6 bases; bases outside gene matches: 8. In nucleotides, the CDR3 is TGCGCCAGCAGCCGGGGGACAGGGGAAATTCCTGAAGCTTTCTTT. Residues: CASSRGTGEIPEAFF.

V gene TRBV18 combines with J gene TRBJ1-1; D is unclear. Germline CDR1 reads KGHSH; CDR2 reads LQKENI. The CDR3 has 12 amino acids. Trimming took 6 bases from V and 2 from J, leaving 7 bases between them. CDR3 sequence reads: CASSLENTEAFF. The CDR3, as DNA: TGTGCCAGCTCTTTAGAAAACACTGAAGCTTTCTTT.